A selection of T cell receptor beta chains follows, all from one sample in a study of Ad26.COV2.S vaccination and SARS-CoV-2 variants. Profiled with immunoSEQ multiplex PCR; TCRdb holds only in-frame clones, not every one. The sample includes about 240,000 clones, 88% seen only once; the top ten take about 10%. Here the sequenced sample was peripheral blood, taken in a trial of Ad26.COV2.S vaccine versus placebo. The receptor source for this set is a person aged 18-60 years who received the Ad26.COV2.S COVID-19 vaccine or a placebo. Both conserved end residues are part of each CDR3. Each record gives: CDR3 length, J gene, V gene, D gene, clone size, CDR3 DNA, CDR3 protein. A D gene is named only where the DNA matches it firmly. Only some rows state a clone size, as once, few, many or a class for expanded clones.

14 | TRBJ1-6 | TRBV27 | . | once | TGTGCCAGCAGGTCCCAGGGTTATAATTCACCCCTCCACTTT | CASRSQGYNSPLHF
13 | TRBJ2-7 | TRBV6-5 | . | once | TGTGCCAGCAAGGTAGCAGGGGCCAACGAGCAGTACTTC | CASKVAGANEQYF
15 | TRBJ1-2 | TRBV5-6 | . | . | TGTGCCAGCAGCTTGAGGGAGGAGGACGACTATGGCTACACCTTC | CASSLREEDDYGYTF
12 | TRBJ2-3 | TRBV6-6 | . | . | TGTGCCAGCAGTCGGCACACAGATACGCAGTATTTT | CASSRHTDTQYF
16 | TRBJ2-5 | TRBV5-6 | . | . | TGTGCCAGCACCCCCCTGAAGGGGGGGCAACAAGAGACCCAGTACTTC | CASTPLKGGQQETQYF
15 | TRBJ2-5 | TRBV4-1 | . | . | TGCGCCAGCAGCCAACCAATCGGACAGCAAGAGACCCAGTACTTC | CASSQPIGQQETQYF
19 | TRBJ2-5 | TRBV28 | TRBD2 | . | TGTGCCAGCAGTTTACTCCCGGGTACGACTAGCGGGGGTCAAGAGACCCAGTACTTC | CASSLLPGTTSGGQETQYF
15 | TRBJ2-2 | TRBV7-9 | . | . | TGTGCCAGCAGCTTCCAACAGGGACTAATCGGGGAGCTGTTTTTT | CASSFQQGLIGELFF
16 | TRBJ2-1 | TRBV9 | TRBD2 | . | TGTGCCAGCAGCGTAGGAGGTAGCGGGGGACACAATGAGCAGTTCTTC | CASSVGGSGGHNEQFF
16 | TRBJ2-3 | TRBV28 | TRBD1 | . | TGTGCCAGCAGTCCGCGATGGACAGGGGGAACAGATACGCAGTATTTT | CASSPRWTGGTDTQYF
15 | TRBJ2-7 | TRBV27 | . | . | TGTGCCAGCAGTTTATCGGAGGGGTGGTCCTACGAGCAGTACTTC | CASSLSEGWSYEQYF
13 | TRBJ2-7 | TRBV7-2 | . | . | TGTGCCAGCAGTCGCGACAGACCTTCCGAGCAGTACTTC | CASSRDRPSEQYF
15 | TRBJ2-3 | TRBV6-4 | TRBD2 | . | TGTGCCAGCAGTGACTCGGGGACTAAGACAGATACGCAGTATTTT | CASSDSGTKTDTQYF
15 | TRBJ1-1 | TRBV3-1/TRBV3-2 | . | . | TGTGCCAGCAGCCAAGGGGCTTTAGGGAACACTGAAGCTTTCTTT | CASSQGALGNTEAFF
15 | TRBJ2-7 | TRBV5-1 | TRBD2 | . | TGCGCCAGCAGCTTTCACCCCAGCGGGAGCTACGAGCAGTACTTC | CASSFHPSGSYEQYF
14 | TRBJ2-7 | TRBV30 | TRBD1 | once | TGTGCCTGGAGTGTTGGGACAGGGGACTACGAGCAGTACTTC | CAWSVGTGDYEQYF
15 | TRBJ2-2 | TRBV30 | TRBD1 | . | TGTGCCTGGGGCCACAGGGGGCGATTAGCCGGGGAGCTGTTTTTT | CAWGHRGRLAGELFF
14 | TRBJ1-2 | TRBV19 | . | . | TGTGCCAGTAGTATTGGGCAGACAAACTATGGCTACACCTTC | CASSIGQTNYGYTF
14 | TRBJ2-1 | TRBV11-3 | TRBD1 | . | TGTGCCAGCAGCCCCCGGACAGGGTTGAATGAGCAGTTCTTC | CASSPRTGLNEQFF
16 | TRBJ2-1 | TRBV24-1 | . | once | TGTGCCACCAGCGGATATTCAGGGAGCTCCTACAATGAGCAGTTCTTC | CATSGYSGSSYNEQFF
14 | TRBJ1-1 | TRBV30 | . | . | TGTGCCTGGCTTACCCCAGGATATAGTACTGAAGCTTTCTTT | CAWLTPGYSTEAFF
15 | TRBJ2-3 | TRBV29-1 | TRBD2 | . | TGCAGCGTGCAGTGGACTAGGACCGCCACAGATACGCAGTATTTT | CSVQWTRTATDTQYF
13 | TRBJ2-7 | TRBV29-1 | . | . | TGCAGCGTGGGGGGGGACAGGCTCTACGAGCAGTACTTC | CSVGGDRLYEQYF
17 | TRBJ2-3 | TRBV9 | TRBD2 | . | TGTGCCAGCAGCGTAGAGGGTCTAGCGGGCACCACAGATACGCAGTATTTT | CASSVEGLAGTTDTQYF
15 | TRBJ1-1 | TRBV5-4 | . | . | TGTGCCAGCAGCAAACCCGGGGGACAAACTACTGAAGCTTTCTTT | CASSKPGGQTTEAFF
12 | TRBJ2-4 | TRBV7-2 | . | few | TGTGCCAGCAGCTTTCCGCCATCCCCCCAGTACTTC | CASSFPPSPQYF
13 | TRBJ1-2 | TRBV24-1 | . | . | TGTGCCACCAGTGACTTTACAGGAATCGGCTACACCTTC | CATSDFTGIGYTF
13 | TRBJ1-1 | TRBV5-1 | . | . | TGCGCCAGCACCCCCCTCGGGGGGACTGAAGCTTTCTTT | CASTPLGGTEAFF
16 | TRBJ2-4 | TRBV11-3 | . | . | TGTGCCAGCAGCCCCGGGGAAGGGGTAGCCAAAAACATTCAGTACTTC | CASSPGEGVAKNIQYF
14 | TRBJ1-2 | TRBV11-2 | . | . | TGTGCCAGCAGCCCTGGAGTGAGAGGCTATGGCTACACCTTC | CASSPGVRGYGYTF
15 | TRBJ2-7 | TRBV19 | . | once | TGTGCCAGTAGTACCAGTGCGGGGGACACCTACGAGCAGTACTTC | CASSTSAGDTYEQYF
11 | TRBJ1-1 | TRBV27 | . | once | TGTGCCAGCAGTTTAGGCAGGGAAGCTTTCTTT | CASSLGREAFF
14 | TRBJ1-2 | TRBV2 | . | . | TGTGCCAGCTTAGGGTACCGCCTGGGAGAAGGCTACACCTTC | CASLGYRLGEGYTF
15 | TRBJ2-7 | TRBV6-2/TRBV6-3 | . | . | TGTGCCAGCAGTTACAGGGCGGGCCCCCTCTACGAGCAGTACTTC | CASSYRAGPLYEQYF
13 | TRBJ2-7 | TRBV6-5 | . | . | TGTGCCAGCAGTTACTCCGGGCTAAAGGGGCAGTACTTC | CASSYSGLKGQYF
11 | TRBJ2-1 | TRBV12-3/TRBV12-4 | . | . | TGTGCCAGCACCGCCATCCTTGAGCAGTTCTTC | CASTAILEQFF
15 | TRBJ2-3 | TRBV4-1 | TRBD2 | . | TGCGCCAGCAGCCAGTCCGGACTAGGGACAGATACGCAGTATTTT | CASSQSGLGTDTQYF
18 | TRBJ2-7 | TRBV5-4 | . | once | TGTGCCAGCAGCTTGGCCAAGGGGGCGGGGGCCACCTCCTACGAGCAGTACTTC | CASSLAKGAGATSYEQYF
19 | TRBJ2-6 | TRBV18 | . | . | TGTGCCAGCTCACCACCGTTTAACAGGGACGGCTCTGGGGCCAACGTCCTGACTTTC | CASSPPFNRDGSGANVLTF
16 | TRBJ1-1 | TRBV5-8 | . | . | TGTGCCAGCAGCTTGGTTGGTGGAGGGAAAGACACTGAAGCTTTCTTT | CASSLVGGGKDTEAFF
17 | TRBJ1-1 | TRBV19 | TRBD1 | . | TGTGCCAGTAGTGACCGGGACAGGGGGTTTATGAACACTGAAGCTTTCTTT | CASSDRDRGFMNTEAFF
13 | TRBJ2-1 | TRBV7-2 | . | . | TGTGCCAGCAGCTTCGGAGCCTACAATGAGCAGTTCTTC | CASSFGAYNEQFF
15 | TRBJ2-1 | TRBV11-3 | TRBD2 | . | TGTGCCAGCAGCTTTTCCGGGGGGAACTACAATGAGCAGTTCTTC | CASSFSGGNYNEQFF
14 | TRBJ2-7 | TRBV10-1 | . | many | TGCGCCAGCAGTGAGGGACAGCCCCACGGTGAGCAGTACTTC | CASSEGQPHGEQYF
14 | TRBJ2-1 | TRBV7-3 | . | . | TGTGCCAGCAGCTCTGGGACTCGCTCCAATGAGCAGTTCTTC | CASSSGTRSNEQFF
14 | TRBJ2-5 | TRBV18 | . | . | TGTGCCAGCTCACGGTTCGACAGCCAAGAGACCCAGTACTTC | CASSRFDSQETQYF
16 | TRBJ1-2 | TRBV19 | . | . | TGTGCCAGTAGTCTCTCTTCAGCTGGACGAAGTTATGGCTACACCTTC | CASSLSSAGRSYGYTF
18 | TRBJ1-1 | TRBV4-3 | TRBD1 | . | TGCGCCAGCAGCCAAGATTTTAGGACAGGGGGGTATGGAACTGAAGCTTTCTTT | CASSQDFRTGGYGTEAFF
13 | TRBJ1-2 | TRBV6-5 | . | . | TGTGCCAGCAGCAGGGATATGCTGGGGGGCTACACCTTC | CASSRDMLGGYTF
15 | TRBJ2-7 | TRBV9 | . | few | TGTGCCAGCAGCGCCCAGGGGGGAAGCTCCTACGAGCAGTACTTC | CASSAQGGSSYEQYF
20 | TRBJ2-2 | TRBV19 | TRBD2 | . | TGTGCCAGTAGTCAACCCAGGACTAGCGGGAGCGGGACGGACACCGGGGAGCTGTTTTTT | CASSQPRTSGSGTDTGELFF
13 | TRBJ2-4 | TRBV19 | TRBD1 | . | TGTGCCAGTAGCTCCGGAAACAGGGGCGAGAAGTACTTC | CASSSGNRGEKYF
14 | TRBJ2-7 | TRBV4-3 | . | . | TGCGCCAGCAGCCCTGGGACCGGCTCCTACGAGCAGTACTTC | CASSPGTGSYEQYF
14 | TRBJ2-7 | TRBV7-2 | . | . | TGTGCCAGCAGCCCCCGCCGGGACTCCTACGAGCAGTACTTC | CASSPRRDSYEQYF
14 | TRBJ1-6 | TRBV6-5 | . | . | TGTGCCAGCAGTTCGGGGTCCTATAATTCACCCCTCCACTTT | CASSSGSYNSPLHF
16 | TRBJ2-7 | TRBV10-3 | TRBD2 | . | TGTGCCATCAGTGAGTCAGGGAGGGACTCCTACTACGAGCAGTACTTC | CAISESGRDSYYEQYF
21 | TRBJ2-2 | TRBV9 | TRBD2 | . | TGTGCCAGCAGCCATGGACTAGCGGGAGAGATTACTAAAACGAACACCGGGGAGCTGTTTTTT | CASSHGLAGEITKTNTGELFF